This is a list of T cell receptor beta chains from one sample in a study of T cells in Graves' hyperthyroidism and ophthalmopathy. TCRdb reprocessed the multiplex PCR reads via MiXCR and lists one record per CDR3 protein. The sample holds around 200,000 distinct CDR3 sequences; approximately 15% are singletons and the top ten take roughly 30%. Sequenced material: blood. The receptors come from a woman between 50 and 59 years old with Graves' hyperthyroidism. CDR3s include the opening cysteine and the closing phenylalanine or tryptophan. D genes are given only for firm matches. Expanded clones are given a class, and other clones once, few, many or no size at all.

many | TRBJ2-4 | . | TRBV5-6 | TGTGCCAGCAGCCGGCGGGGTTCCAAAAACATTCAGTACTTC | CASSRRGSKNIQYF
many | TRBJ2-2 | . | TRBV15 | TGTGCCACCAGCAGAAGTTTCAACACCGGGGAGCTGTTTTTT | CATSRSFNTGELFF
many | TRBJ2-2 | TRBD1 | TRBV6-1 | TGTGCCAGCCTTGTCCCGGGACAGGGGTCCGGGGAGCTGTTTTTT | CASLVPGQGSGELFF
many | TRBJ2-1 | . | TRBV7-9 | TGTGCCAGCAGCCCCGGCCCAGGGGGGATGGGCAATGAGCAGTTCTTC | CASSPGPGGMGNEQFF
many | TRBJ2-4 | . | TRBV6-6 | TGTGCCAGCAGTTACGCCAGAGGACTAGCCAAAAACATTCAGTACTTC | CASSYARGLAKNIQYF
few | TRBJ2-1 | . | TRBV7-9 | TGTGCCAGCAGCTTATTTAGTGTCGATGAGCAGTTCTTC | CASSLFSVDEQFF
many | TRBJ2-1 | . | TRBV12-3/TRBV12-4 | TGTGCCAGCAGTTCTTGGGGTTCTCGCTCCTACAATGAGCAGTTCTTC | CASSSWGSRSYNEQFF
many | TRBJ2-5 | TRBD1 | TRBV2 | TGTGCCAGCAGTGTTCCGACAGGGGCGGAGACCCAGTACTTC | CASSVPTGAETQYF
many | TRBJ1-2 | . | TRBV6-1 | TGTGCCAGCAAGACCTCCCGGGGTTATGGCTACACCTTC | CASKTSRGYGYTF
many | TRBJ2-1 | . | TRBV29-1 | TGCAGCGTTGAACTGTTGGGGGATGAGCAGTTCTTC | CSVELLGDEQFF
. | TRBJ2-7 | TRBD2 | TRBV10-3 | TGTGCCATCAGTGACGGGCTAGCGGGAGGAAGGTCCTACGAGCAGTACTTC | CAISDGLAGGRSYEQYF
many | TRBJ2-2 | . | TRBV15 | TGTGCCACCAGCAGAGACCTGGACGAGGGTTGGGCCGGGGAGCTGTTTTTT | CATSRDLDEGWAGELFF
. | TRBJ1-1 | . | TRBV6-8 | TGTGCCAGCAGCTTTTCAGGGTGGTCCACTGAAGCTTTCTTT | CASSFSGWSTEAFF
many | TRBJ1-1 | . | TRBV12-3/TRBV12-4 | TGTGCCAGCAGTTCGCCCCCCAATCGTTACACTGAAGCTTTCTTT | CASSSPPNRYTEAFF
many | TRBJ2-7 | . | TRBV4-2 | TGTGCCAGCAGCCACCAGCAGGGAGGCGAGCAGTACTTC | CASSHQQGGEQYF
. | TRBJ2-2 | TRBD1 | TRBV4-1 | TGCGCCAGCAGCCAGGAGGCAGGGGGCACCGGGGAGCTGTTTTTT | CASSQEAGGTGELFF
. | TRBJ2-3 | TRBD2 | TRBV7-9 | TGTGCCAGCAGCCCCCATCGGACTAGCGGGGTAAGCACAGATACGCAGTATTTT | CASSPHRTSGVSTDTQYF
. | TRBJ2-1 | TRBD1 | TRBV14 | TGTGCCAGCAGCCCTTTTGGACAGGGCCTAATTGGGAATGAGCAGTTCTTC | CASSPFGQGLIGNEQFF
many | TRBJ1-1 | TRBD1 | TRBV12-3/TRBV12-4 | TGTGCCAGCAGTTTCGCCAGGGGGACTGAAGCTTTCTTT | CASSFARGTEAFF
many | TRBJ2-2 | . | TRBV7-8 | TGTGCCAGCAGCTTAGTAGGCGCAGGGGAGTACACCGGGGAGCTGTTTTTT | CASSLVGAGEYTGELFF
. | TRBJ2-6 | TRBD1 | TRBV5-5 | TGTGCCAGCAGCAGAACAGGGGACGCCTCTGGGGCCAACGTCCTGACTTTC | CASSRTGDASGANVLTF
many | TRBJ2-7 | . | TRBV29-1 | TGCAGCGTCATGACACTCCACTCCTACGAGCAGTACTTC | CSVMTLHSYEQYF
many | TRBJ1-6 | TRBD1 | TRBV15 | TGTGCCACCAGCAGGGGTCTCGACAGGGGAGTATCACCCCTCCACTTT | CATSRGLDRGVSPLHF
. | TRBJ2-1 | TRBD1 | TRBV4-2 | TGTGCCAGCAGCCAAGAGGGACAGGCCGACGCCTACAATGAGCAGTTCTTC | CASSQEGQADAYNEQFF
many | TRBJ2-3 | TRBD1 | TRBV13 | TGTGCCAGCAGCTCCCGGGACAGGGGAGGGAGCACAGATACGCAGTATTTT | CASSSRDRGGSTDTQYF
few | TRBJ1-5 | . | TRBV7-2 | TGTGCCAGCAGCTGGCAGGGCAGGGCCAATCAGCCCCAGCATTTT | CASSWQGRANQPQHF
many | TRBJ1-2 | . | TRBV6-1 | TGTGCCAGCACCCTCTTGGCTAACTATGGCTACACCTTC | CASTLLANYGYTF
many | TRBJ2-5 | . | TRBV18 | TGTGCCAGCTCCCCACGGGATAAAGAGACCCAGTACTTC | CASSPRDKETQYF